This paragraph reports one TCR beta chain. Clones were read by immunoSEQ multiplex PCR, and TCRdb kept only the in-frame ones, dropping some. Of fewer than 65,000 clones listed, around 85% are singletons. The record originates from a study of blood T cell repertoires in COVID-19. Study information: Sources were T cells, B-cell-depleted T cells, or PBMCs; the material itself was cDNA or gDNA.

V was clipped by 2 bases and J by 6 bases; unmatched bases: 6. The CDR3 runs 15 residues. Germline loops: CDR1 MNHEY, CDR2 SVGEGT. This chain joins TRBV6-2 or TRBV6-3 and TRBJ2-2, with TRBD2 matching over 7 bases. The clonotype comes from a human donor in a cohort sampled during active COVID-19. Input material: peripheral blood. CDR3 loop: CASSYSQRGAGELFF. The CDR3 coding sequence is TGTGCCAGCAGTTACAGCCAGCGGGGAGCCGGGGAGCTGTTTTTT.